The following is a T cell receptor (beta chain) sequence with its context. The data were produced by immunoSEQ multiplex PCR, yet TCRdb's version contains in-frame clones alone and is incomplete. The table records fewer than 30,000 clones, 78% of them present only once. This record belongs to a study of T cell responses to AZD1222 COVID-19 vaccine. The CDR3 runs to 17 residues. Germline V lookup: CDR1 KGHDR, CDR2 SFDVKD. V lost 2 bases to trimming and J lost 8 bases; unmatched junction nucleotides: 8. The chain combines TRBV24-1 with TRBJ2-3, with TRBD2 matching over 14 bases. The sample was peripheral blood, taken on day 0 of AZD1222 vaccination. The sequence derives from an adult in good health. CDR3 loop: CATSDSPGLAGEATQYF. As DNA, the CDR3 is TGTGCCACCAGTGATTCCCCGGGACTAGCGGGAGAGGCTACGCAGTATTTT.